This T cell receptor beta chain was sequenced for a study of T cell changes during pregnancy in multiple sclerosis. Germline CDR1 and CDR2: LGHNA and YSLEER. The CDR3 consists of 18 residues. V shed 1 base and J shed 6 bases, with 21 bases lying between them. This table comes from immunoSEQ multiplex PCR, and its TCRdb copy is limited to in-frame clones, with some not included. The sample consists of approximately 100,000 clones, 91% of them appearing once. A single count supports this clone. V and J are TRBV4-3 and TRBJ1-4; no clear D gene. The TCR originated in a female donor with multiple sclerosis, enrolled in a pregnancy study. The sample here was peripheral blood, taken before pregnancy. The CDR3 nucleotides read TGCGCCAGCAGCCAAGTATACGGGGTGCCGAAGTACGATGAAAAACTGTTTTTT. Its protein product is CASSQVYGVPKYDEKLFF.